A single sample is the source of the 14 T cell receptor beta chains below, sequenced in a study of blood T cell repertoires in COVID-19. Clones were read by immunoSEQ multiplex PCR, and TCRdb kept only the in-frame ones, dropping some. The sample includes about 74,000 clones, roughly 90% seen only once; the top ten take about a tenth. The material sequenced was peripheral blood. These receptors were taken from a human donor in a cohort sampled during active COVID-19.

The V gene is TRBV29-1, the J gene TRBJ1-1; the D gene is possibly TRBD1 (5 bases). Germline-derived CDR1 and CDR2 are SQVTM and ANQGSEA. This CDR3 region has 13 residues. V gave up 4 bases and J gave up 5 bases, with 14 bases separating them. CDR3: CSVVLWEGTEAFF. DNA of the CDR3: TGCAGCGTTGTTTTATGGGAGGGGACTGAAGCTTTCTTT. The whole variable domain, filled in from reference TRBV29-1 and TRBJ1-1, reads SAVISQKPSRDICQRGTSLTIQCQVDSQVTMMFWYRQQPGQSLTLIATANQGSEATYESGFVIDKFPISRPNLTFSTLTVSNMSPEDSSIYLCSVVLWEGTEAFFGQGTRLTVV.

CDR3 nucleotide sequence: TGTGCCAGCAGCCCGAGCGGGAGGGGAGGAGGGGAGCAGTTCTTC. It encodes CASSPSGRGGGEQFF. The rearrangement joins TRBV4-2 to TRBJ2-1; 10 bases are shared with TRBD2. Per germline, CDR1 LGHNA and CDR2 YNFKEQ. The CDR3 contains 15 residues. V shed 4 bases and J 10 bases; nucleotides not matched to a gene: 10.

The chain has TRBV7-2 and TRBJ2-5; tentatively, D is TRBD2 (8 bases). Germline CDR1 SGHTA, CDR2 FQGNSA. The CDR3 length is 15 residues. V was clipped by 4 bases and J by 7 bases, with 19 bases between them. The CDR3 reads CASSWGLGGGGTQYF. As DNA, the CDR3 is TGTGCCAGCAGCTGGGGACTAGGGGGCGGCGGGACCCAGTACTTC.

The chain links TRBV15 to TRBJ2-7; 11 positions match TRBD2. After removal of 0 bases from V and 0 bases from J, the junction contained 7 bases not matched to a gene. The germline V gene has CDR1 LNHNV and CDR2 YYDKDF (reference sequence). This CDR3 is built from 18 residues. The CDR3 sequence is CATSRESGTSGSSYEQYF. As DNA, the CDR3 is TGTGCCACCAGCAGAGAGAGTGGGACTAGCGGTAGCTCCTACGAGCAGTACTTC.

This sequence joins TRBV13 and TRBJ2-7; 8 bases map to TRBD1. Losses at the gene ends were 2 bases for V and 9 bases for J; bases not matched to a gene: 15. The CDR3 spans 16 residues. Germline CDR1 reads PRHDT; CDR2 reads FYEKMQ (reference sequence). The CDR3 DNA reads TGTGCCAGCAGCTTACTACTCGGGACAGGTACTGTGGGGCAGTACTTC. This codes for CASSLLLGTGTVGQYF.

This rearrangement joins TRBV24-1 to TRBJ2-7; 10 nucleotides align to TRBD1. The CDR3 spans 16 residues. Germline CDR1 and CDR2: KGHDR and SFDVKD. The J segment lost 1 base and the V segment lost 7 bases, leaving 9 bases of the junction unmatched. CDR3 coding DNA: TGTGCCACCAGCCCTTCACCGGGACAGGGGTCCTACGAGCAGTACTTC. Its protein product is CATSPSPGQGSYEQYF.

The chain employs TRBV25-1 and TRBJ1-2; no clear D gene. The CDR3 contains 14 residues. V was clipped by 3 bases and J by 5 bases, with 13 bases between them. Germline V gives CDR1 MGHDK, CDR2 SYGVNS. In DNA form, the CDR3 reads TGTGCCAGCAGTGAGTCCCCAGGAGGGTATGGCTACACCTTC. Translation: CASSESPGGYGYTF.

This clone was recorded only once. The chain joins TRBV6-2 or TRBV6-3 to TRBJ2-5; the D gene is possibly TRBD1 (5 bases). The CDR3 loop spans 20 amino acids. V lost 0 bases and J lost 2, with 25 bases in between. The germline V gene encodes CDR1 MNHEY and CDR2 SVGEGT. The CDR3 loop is CASSYSSFSSVAGPQETQYF. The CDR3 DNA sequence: TGTGCCAGCAGTTACTCGTCGTTTTCCTCGGTAGCAGGGCCGCAAGAGACCCAGTACTTC.

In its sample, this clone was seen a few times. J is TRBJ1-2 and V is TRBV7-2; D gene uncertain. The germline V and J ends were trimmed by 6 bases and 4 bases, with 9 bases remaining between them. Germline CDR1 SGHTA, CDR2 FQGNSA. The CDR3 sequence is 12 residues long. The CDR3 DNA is TGTGCCAGCAGTGACAATGGCTATGGCTACACCTTC. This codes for CASSDNGYGYTF. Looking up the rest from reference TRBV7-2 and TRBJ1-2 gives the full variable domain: GAGVSQSPSNKVTEKGKDVELRCDPISGHTALYWYRQSLGQGLEFLIYFQGNSAPDKSGLPSDRFSAERTGGSVSTLTIQRTQQEDSAVYLCASSDNGYGYTFGSGTRLTVV.

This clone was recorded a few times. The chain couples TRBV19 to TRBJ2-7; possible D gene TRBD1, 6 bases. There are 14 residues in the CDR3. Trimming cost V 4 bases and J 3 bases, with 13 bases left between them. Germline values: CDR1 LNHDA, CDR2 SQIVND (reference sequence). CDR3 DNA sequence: TGTGCCAGTAGTACCGGGACACTCCTCTACGAGCAGTACTTC. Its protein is CASSTGTLLYEQYF.

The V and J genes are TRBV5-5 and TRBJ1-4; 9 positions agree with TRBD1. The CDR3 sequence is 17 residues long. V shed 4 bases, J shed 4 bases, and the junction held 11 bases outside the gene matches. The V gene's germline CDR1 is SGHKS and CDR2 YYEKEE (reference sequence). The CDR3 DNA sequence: TGTGCCAGCAGCGACCTCCGACAGGGGGGTGATAATGAAAAACTGTTTTTT. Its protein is CASSDLRQGGDNEKLFF.

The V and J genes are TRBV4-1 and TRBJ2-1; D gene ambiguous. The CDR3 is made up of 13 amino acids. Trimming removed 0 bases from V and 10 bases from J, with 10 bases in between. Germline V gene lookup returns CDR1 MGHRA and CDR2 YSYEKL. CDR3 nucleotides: TGCGCCAGCAGCCAAGATAACTCCCAAGAGCAGTTCTTC. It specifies CASSQDNSQEQFF.

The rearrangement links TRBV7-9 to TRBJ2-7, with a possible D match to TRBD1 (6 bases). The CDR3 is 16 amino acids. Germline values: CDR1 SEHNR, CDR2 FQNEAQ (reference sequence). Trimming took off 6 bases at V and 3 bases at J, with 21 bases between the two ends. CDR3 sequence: CASSPGEGEHFYEQYF. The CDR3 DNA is TGTGCCAGCAGTCCCGGAGAGGGGGAGCACTTCTACGAGCAGTACTTC.

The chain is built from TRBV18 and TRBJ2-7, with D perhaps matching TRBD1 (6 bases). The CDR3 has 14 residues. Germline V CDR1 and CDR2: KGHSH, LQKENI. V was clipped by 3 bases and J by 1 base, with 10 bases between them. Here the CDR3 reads CASSPQGRSYEQYF. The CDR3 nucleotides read TGTGCCAGCTCACCTCAGGGGCGATCCTACGAGCAGTACTTC.